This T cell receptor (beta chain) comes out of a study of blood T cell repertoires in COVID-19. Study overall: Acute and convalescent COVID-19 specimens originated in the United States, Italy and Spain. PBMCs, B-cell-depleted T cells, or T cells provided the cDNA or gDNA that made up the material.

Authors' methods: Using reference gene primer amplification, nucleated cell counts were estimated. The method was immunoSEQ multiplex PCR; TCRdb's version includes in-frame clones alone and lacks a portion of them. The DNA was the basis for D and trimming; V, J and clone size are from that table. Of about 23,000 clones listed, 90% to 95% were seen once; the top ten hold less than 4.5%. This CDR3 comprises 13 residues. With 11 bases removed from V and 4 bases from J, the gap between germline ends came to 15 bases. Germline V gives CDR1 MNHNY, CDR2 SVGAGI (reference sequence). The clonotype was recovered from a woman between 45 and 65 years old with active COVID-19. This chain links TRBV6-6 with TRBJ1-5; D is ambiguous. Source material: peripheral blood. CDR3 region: CASQFRENQPQHF. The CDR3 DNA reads TGTGCCTCCCAGTTCCGGGAGAATCAGCCCCAGCATTTT.